This TCR beta chain was documented in a study of cytomegalovirus exposure and HLA in healthy donors. The overall study: An early release of data contained some 80 million unique TCRs, which came from HLA-typed donors. Study-level points and caveats: HLA alleles showed associations with roughly 17,000 TCR beta sequences in a later analysis, at a 0.05 false discovery rate. More clonal expansion characterized HLA-associated TCR beta chains than equally common others in a later analysis. Data from an earlier analysis indicated that most TCR beta V segments were productive either about 87% or about 30% of the time.

V dropped 1 base and J dropped 0 bases, with 6 bases sitting between them. Germline V gives CDR1 SNHLY, CDR2 FYNNEI. This CDR3 comprises 14 residues. PCR involved 60 Vbeta and 13 Jbeta primers. Assay: immunoSEQ multiplex PCR; the TCRdb copy retains only in-frame clones and omits some. This table has more than 100,000 clones, approximately 80% appearing once. About this clone: The antigen is unknown.

Source material: PBMCs. The source of this sequence is a man aged 40-49 years in good health and CMV-seronegative. The chain joins TRBV2 to TRBJ2-5; the D is unclear. In nucleotides, the CDR3 is TGTGCCAGCAGTGAAGGGCCATACCAAGAGACCCAGTACTTC. This translates into CASSEGPYQETQYF.